This T cell receptor (beta chain) appears in the sequencing data of a study of T cells in Graves' hyperthyroidism and ophthalmopathy. V shed 1 base and J shed 0 bases, with 16 bases lying between them. Germline CDR1 and CDR2: SGHRS and YFSETQ. The CDR3 extends over 17 amino acids. Amplification of TCR beta CDR3 regions was performed using RNA transcripts as template. When the TCR CDR3 underwent first-round RT-PCR, the HTBI primer set was used. TCRdb passed the multiplex PCR reads through MiXCR, listing each CDR3 protein once. The sample contains some 500,000 distinct CDR3 sequences, approximately 15% of which appear only once. This clonotype was picked up many times.

The rearrangement uses TRBV5-1 and TRBJ1-1; D might be TRBD1 (6 bases). This receptor was identified in a woman between 18 and 30 years old with Graves' hyperthyroidism. Sequencing was carried out using blood. The DNA for the CDR3 is TGCGCCAGCAGCTTGCGCCCCGGACAGCCATTGAACACTGAAGCTTTCTTT. It is translated as CASSLRPGQPLNTEAFF.